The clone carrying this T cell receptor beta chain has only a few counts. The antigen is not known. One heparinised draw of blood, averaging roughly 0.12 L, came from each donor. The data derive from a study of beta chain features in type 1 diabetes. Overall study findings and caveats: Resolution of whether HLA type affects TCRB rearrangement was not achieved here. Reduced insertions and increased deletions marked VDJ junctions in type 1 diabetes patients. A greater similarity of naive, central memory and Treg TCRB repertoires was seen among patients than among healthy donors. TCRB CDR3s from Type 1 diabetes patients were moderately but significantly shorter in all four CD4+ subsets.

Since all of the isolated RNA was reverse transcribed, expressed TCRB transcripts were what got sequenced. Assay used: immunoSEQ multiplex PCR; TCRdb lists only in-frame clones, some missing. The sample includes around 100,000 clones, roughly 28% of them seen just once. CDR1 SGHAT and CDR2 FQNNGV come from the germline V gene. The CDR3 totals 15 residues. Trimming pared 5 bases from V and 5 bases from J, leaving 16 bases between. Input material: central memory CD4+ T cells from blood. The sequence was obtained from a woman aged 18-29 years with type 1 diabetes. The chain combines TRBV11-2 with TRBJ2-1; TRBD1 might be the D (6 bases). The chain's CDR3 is CASSPLQGAHNEQFF. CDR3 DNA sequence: TGTGCCAGCAGCCCGCTACAGGGCGCCCACAATGAGCAGTTCTTC. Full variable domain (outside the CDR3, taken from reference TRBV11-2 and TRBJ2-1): EAGVAQSPRYKIIEKRQSVAFWCNPISGHATLYWYQQILGQGPKLLIQFQNNGVVDDSQLPKDRFSAERLKGVDSTLKIQPAKLEDSAVYLCASSPLQGAHNEQFFGPGTRLTVL.